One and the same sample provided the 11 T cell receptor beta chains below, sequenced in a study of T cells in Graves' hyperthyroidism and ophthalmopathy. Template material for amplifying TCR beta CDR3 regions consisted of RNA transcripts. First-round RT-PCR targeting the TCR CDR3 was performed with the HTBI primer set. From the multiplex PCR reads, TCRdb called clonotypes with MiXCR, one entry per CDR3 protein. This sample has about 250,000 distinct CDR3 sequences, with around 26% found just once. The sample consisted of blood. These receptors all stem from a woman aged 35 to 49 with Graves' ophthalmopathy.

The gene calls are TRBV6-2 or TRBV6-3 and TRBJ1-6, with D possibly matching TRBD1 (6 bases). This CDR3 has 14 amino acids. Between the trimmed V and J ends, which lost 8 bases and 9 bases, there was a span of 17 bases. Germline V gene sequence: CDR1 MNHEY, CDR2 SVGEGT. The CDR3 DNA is TGTGCCAGCCCTACAGGGTATCTGGGTTCACCCCTCCACTTT. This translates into CASPTGYLGSPLHF.

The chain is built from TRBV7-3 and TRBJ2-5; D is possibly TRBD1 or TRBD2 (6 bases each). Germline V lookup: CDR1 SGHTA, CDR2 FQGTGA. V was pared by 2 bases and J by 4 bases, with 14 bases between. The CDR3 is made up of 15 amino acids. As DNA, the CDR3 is TGTGCCAGCAGCTTACTTGGCAGGGGAGGAGAGACCCAGTACTTC. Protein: CASSLLGRGGETQYF.

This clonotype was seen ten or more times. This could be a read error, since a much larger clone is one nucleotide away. CDR3 in amino acids: CASGLTGGYGYTF. CDR3 bases: TGTGCCAGCGGCCTCACAGGGGGCTATGGCTACACCTTC. The V gene is TRBV7-3, the J gene TRBJ1-2; 8 bases agree with TRBD1. V lost 8 bases, J lost 4 bases, and 6 bases stayed unmatched. CDR1 and CDR2 (germline): SGHTA, FQGTGA. The CDR3 loop spans 13 amino acids.

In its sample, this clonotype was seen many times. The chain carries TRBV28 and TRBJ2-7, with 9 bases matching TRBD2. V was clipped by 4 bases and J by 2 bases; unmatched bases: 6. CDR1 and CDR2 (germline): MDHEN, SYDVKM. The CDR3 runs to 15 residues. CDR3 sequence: CASSSSGMTTYEQYF. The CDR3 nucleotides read TGTGCCAGCAGTTCTAGCGGGATGACCACCTACGAGCAGTACTTC.

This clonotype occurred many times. CDR3: CASSEGTSGRTNTGELFF. DNA for the CDR3: TGTGCCAGCAGTGAAGGGACTAGCGGGAGAACGAACACCGGGGAGCTGTTTTTT. The chain couples TRBV6-1 to TRBJ2-2; TRBD2 matches 13 bases. CDR1 MNHNS and CDR2 SASEGT come from the germline V gene. The CDR3 spans 18 residues. The junction had 2 bases not matched to a gene; V was cut back by 1 base and J by 0 bases.

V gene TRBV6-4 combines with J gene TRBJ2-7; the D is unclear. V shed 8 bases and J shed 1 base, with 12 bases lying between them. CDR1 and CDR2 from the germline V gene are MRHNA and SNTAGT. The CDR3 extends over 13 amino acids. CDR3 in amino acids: CASSWKGSYEQYF. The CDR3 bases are TGTGCCAGCTCATGGAAGGGATCCTACGAGCAGTACTTC.

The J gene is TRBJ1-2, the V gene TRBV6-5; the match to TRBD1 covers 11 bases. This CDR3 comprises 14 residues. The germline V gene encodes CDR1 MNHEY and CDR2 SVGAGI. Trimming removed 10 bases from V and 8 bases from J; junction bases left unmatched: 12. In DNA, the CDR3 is TGTGCCAACAGATTAGGACAGGGGGCTTACGGCTACACCTTC. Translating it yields CANRLGQGAYGYTF.

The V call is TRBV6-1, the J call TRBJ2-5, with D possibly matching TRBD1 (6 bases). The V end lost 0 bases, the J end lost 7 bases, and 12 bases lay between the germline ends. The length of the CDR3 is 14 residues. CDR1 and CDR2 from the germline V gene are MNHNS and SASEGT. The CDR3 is CASSEAHRVGTQYF. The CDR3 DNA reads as TGTGCCAGCAGTGAAGCGCACAGGGTGGGGACCCAGTACTTC.

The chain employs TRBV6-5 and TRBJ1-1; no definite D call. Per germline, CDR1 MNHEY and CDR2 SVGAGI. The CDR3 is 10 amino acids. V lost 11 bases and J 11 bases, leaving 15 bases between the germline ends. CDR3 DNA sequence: TGTGCCGGACCGCGTTTGGGGGCTTTCTTT. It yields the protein CAGPRLGAFF.

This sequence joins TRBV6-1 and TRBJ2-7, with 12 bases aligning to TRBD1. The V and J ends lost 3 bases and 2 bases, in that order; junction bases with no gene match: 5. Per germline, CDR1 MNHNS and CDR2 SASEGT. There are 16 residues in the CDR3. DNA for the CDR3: TGTGCCAGCAGTGAGAGGGGACAGGGGGCGACCTACGAGCAGTACTTC. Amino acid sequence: CASSERGQGATYEQYF.

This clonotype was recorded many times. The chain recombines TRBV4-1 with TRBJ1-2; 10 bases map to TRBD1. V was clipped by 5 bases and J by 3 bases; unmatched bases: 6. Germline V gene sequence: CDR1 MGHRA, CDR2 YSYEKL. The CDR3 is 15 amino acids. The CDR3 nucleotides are TGCGCCAGCAGCTTCCGGACAGGGGGAGACTATGGCTACACCTTC. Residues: CASSFRTGGDYGYTF.